A single sample gave rise to the 20 T cell receptor beta chains below, sequenced in a study of molecular identifiers for immune sequencing clone quantification. One entry per CDR3 protein results from TCRdb running MiXCR on the PCR reads. The sample yields a few hundred thousand distinct CDR3 sequences, about 22% seen once. What was sequenced was naive CD8+ T cells from blood, with Jurkat cell RNA spiked in. Subset noted: FACS-sorted CD8+CD4-CCR7+CD45RA+ naive T cells. The receptors come from a human donor in good health. Some libraries in this study had Jurkat cell RNA spiked in.

This chain joins TRBV12-3 or TRBV12-4 and TRBJ2-3, with D possibly TRBD2 on 6 matching bases. The CDR3 sequence is 12 residues long. The V end was cut by 1 base, the J end by 14 bases, with 13 bases between. The CDR3 DNA reads as TGTGCCAGCAGTTTAGAGGGACTTCAGGCGTATTTT. It encodes CASSLEGLQAYF.

Regarding this clonotype: Mismatch with germline at one junction end may stem from a read error. This chain joins TRBV6-6 and TRBJ1-3, with D possibly TRBD1 on 6 matching bases. There are 15 residues in the CDR3. Germline V gene lookup returns CDR1 MNHNY and CDR2 SVGAGI (reference sequence). The DNA for the CDR3 is TGTGCCAGCAGTTACTCGACGGGGGCTGGAAACACCGTATATTTT. Amino acids: CASSYSTGAGNTVYF.

The table lists this clonotype with a few counts. The chain has TRBV7-9 and TRBJ2-7; D perhaps matches TRBD2 (5 bases). The V gene's germline CDR1 is SEHNR and CDR2 FQNEAQ (reference sequence). Trimming stripped 6 bases from V and 2 bases from J, with 14 bases between. The CDR3 spans 14 residues. The CDR3 sequence: CASSLAGFTYEQYF. The CDR3 coding sequence is TGTGCCAGCAGTCTAGCCGGATTTACCTACGAGCAGTACTTC. Based on the CDR3 plus reference TRBV7-9 and TRBJ2-7, the full variable domain is DTGVSQNPRHKITKRGQNVTFRCDPISEHNRLYWYRQTLGQGPEFLTYFQNEAQLEKSRLLSDRFSAERPKGSFSTLEIQRTEQGDSAMYLCASSLAGFTYEQYFGPGTRLTVT.

A remark on this clonotype: This may arise from a read error, as a much more abundant clone is one base away. The rearrangement links TRBV7-2 to TRBJ2-3; weak D call: TRBD2 (5 bases). Trimming left V 2 bases short and J 8 bases short, with 17 bases between. Germline assignment: CDR1 SGHTA and CDR2 FQGNSA. The CDR3 length is 15 residues. The CDR3, as DNA: TGTGCCAGCAGCTTAAGCCTAGTGGGAGCTGTTACGCAGTATTTT. Translated: CASSLSLVGAVTQYF.

This clonotype was seen repeatedly, ten times or more. The genes are TRBV7-9 and TRBJ2-5; D unresolved. Germline V gene lookup returns CDR1 SEHNR and CDR2 FQNEAQ (reference sequence). This CDR3 is built from 12 residues. Trimming pared 4 bases from V and 3 bases from J, leaving 6 bases between. The CDR3 is CASSWLEETQYF. DNA for the CDR3: TGTGCCAGCAGCTGGCTAGAAGAGACCCAGTACTTC.

The CDR3 nucleotides are TGTGCCAGCAGTTCCCAGGGGTCCGGCGAGCAGTACTTC. As protein: CASSSQGSGEQYF. The chain joins TRBV27 to TRBJ2-7, with a weak D call TRBD1 (6 bases). Trimming removed 4 bases at V and 6 bases at J, with 13 bases between. The CDR3 totals 13 residues. CDR1 and CDR2 from the germline V gene are MNHEY and SMNVEV (reference sequence).

The chain combines TRBV27 with TRBJ2-5; weak D call: TRBD2 (6 bases). CDR1 is MNHEY and CDR2 is SMNVEV in the germline V gene (reference sequence). Trimming took 8 bases from V and 2 from J, leaving 15 bases between them. The length of the CDR3 is 14 residues. This chain's CDR3 is CASWEAAAQETQYF. Written as DNA, the CDR3 is TGTGCCAGCTGGGAGGCAGCGGCTCAAGAGACCCAGTACTTC.

This clonotype was seen a handful of times. This CDR3 is CASSPWTELYGYTF. In nucleotides, the CDR3 is TGTGCCAGCAGCCCCTGGACCGAACTCTATGGCTACACCTTC. The chain links TRBV5-4 to TRBJ1-2; D is unclear. This CDR3 has 14 residues. The V end was cut by 4 bases, the J end by 4 bases, with 14 bases between. CDR1 is SGHNT and CDR2 is YYREEE in the germline V gene (reference sequence).

The chain couples TRBV5-1 to TRBJ2-3, with TRBD2 matching over 8 bases. Germline-derived CDR1 and CDR2 are SGHRS and YFSETQ. Trimming cost V 3 bases and J 1 base; bases outside gene matches: 13. The CDR3 extends over 18 amino acids. DNA for the CDR3: TGCGCCAGCAGCTCGGAAGTTTTGGGAGCGGGGGGCACAGATACGCAGTATTTT. Its protein product is CASSSEVLGAGGTDTQYF.

On this clonotype: A much larger clone is a single base away; this may be a read error. The chain employs TRBV29-1 and TRBJ2-1; D may be TRBD2 (5 bases). Germline CDR1 is SQVTM and CDR2 is ANQGSEA. The CDR3 totals 14 residues. The ends were cut back, 7 bases at V and 7 bases at J, with 20 bases in the middle. The CDR3, as DNA: TGCAGCGCCAGTGGGCTGGGGAGTAGTAATGAGCAGTTCTTC. Amino acids: CSASGLGSSNEQFF.

Of note for this clonotype: This may be a read error: a much more frequent sequence differs by one nucleotide. This chain connects TRBV28 to TRBJ2-3; TRBD1 might be the D (5 bases). Germline CDR1 MDHEN, CDR2 SYDVKM. CDR3 length: 16 amino acids. In nucleotides, the CDR3 is TGTGCCAGCAGTTTCTCCCAGGGTGCAATGGCAGAAACGCAGTATTTT. Amino acids: CASSFSQGAMAETQYF.

The chain employs TRBV15 and TRBJ2-1, with 8 nucleotides matching TRBD1. The CDR3 runs 14 residues. Trimming took 5 bases from V and 5 from J; bases not matched to a gene: 5. Germline lookup yields CDR1 LNHNV and CDR2 YYDKDF (reference sequence). This chain's CDR3 is CATSEGQVHNEQFF. CDR3 in DNA: TGTGCCACCAGCGAGGGACAGGTCCACAATGAGCAGTTCTTC.

In its sample, this clonotype was seen many times. The rearrangement uses TRBV4-1 and TRBJ1-3; possible D gene TRBD1, 6 bases. CDR3 size: 15 residues. Germline-derived CDR1 and CDR2 are MGHRA and YSYEKL. The V and J ends lost 0 bases and 7 bases respectively, with 13 bases between them. The CDR3 region is CASSQEQGLWNTIYF. CDR3 sequence (DNA): TGCGCCAGCAGCCAAGAACAGGGTTTGTGGAACACCATATATTTT.

Of note for this clonotype: A much larger clone is a single base away; this may be a read error. The chain recombines TRBV7-2 with TRBJ1-6; no definite D call. Germline CDR1 SGHTA, CDR2 FQGNSA. The CDR3 is made up of 13 amino acids. The CDR3 region is CVSLEGEDSPLHF. The DNA for the CDR3 is TGTGTCAGCCTAGAGGGAGAGGATTCACCCCTCCACTTT.

This clonotype was picked up a small number of times. The V gene is TRBV28, the J gene TRBJ1-1, with D possibly TRBD1 on 5 matching bases. V dropped 7 bases and J dropped 0 bases, with 27 bases sitting between them. Germline CDR1 and CDR2: MDHEN and SYDVKM. The CDR3 extends over 19 amino acids. Here the CDR3 reads CASNPRGVGGSRLNTEAFF. In DNA form, the CDR3 reads TGTGCCAGCAACCCCCGGGGGGTGGGCGGGAGCAGACTGAACACTGAAGCTTTCTTT.

Regarding this clonotype: Possible read error: a much larger clone is one base away. The chain links TRBV4-3 to TRBJ2-3; tentative D call: TRBD1 (6 bases). TRBJ1-5 matches the DNA end more closely, so the J call is doubtful. This CDR3 comprises 16 residues. CDR1 and CDR2 (germline): LGHNA, YSLEER. CDR3 loop: CASSQDGQKYTDTQHF. The CDR3 DNA reads TGCGCCAGCAGCCAAGATGGACAGAAATACACAGATACGCAGCATTTT.

The chain recombines TRBV6-5 with TRBJ2-7; 8 bases match TRBD1. The J segment lost 4 bases and the V segment lost 10 bases, leaving 9 bases of the junction unmatched. Germline V lookup: CDR1 MNHEY, CDR2 SVGAGI. This CDR3 has 13 residues. Here the CDR3 DNA reads TGTGCCACTTCGGACAGGGCTTCTTACGAGCAGTACTTC. It yields the protein CATSDRASYEQYF.

This clonotype was detected once. A read error is possible here, since a much larger clone lies one base away. V and J are TRBV4-2 and TRBJ1-5; a possible D gene is TRBD2 (5 bases). TRBJ2-3 matches the DNA end more closely, so the J call is doubtful. The CDR3 totals 15 residues. CDR1 and CDR2 from the germline V gene are LGHNA and YNFKEQ. The CDR3 DNA is TGTGCCAGCAGCCAAGAGGGTGGCGGGTTTCAGCCCCAGTATTTT. Amino acids: CASSQEGGGFQPQYF.

The gene calls are TRBV9 and TRBJ1-6; 9 nucleotides line up with TRBD1. V was clipped by 0 bases and J by 6 bases; unmatched bases: 7. CDR3 length: 17 amino acids. CDR1 is SGDLS, CDR2 YYNGEE, per germline. The CDR3 protein is CASSVEGQGTFNSPLHF. In nucleotides, the CDR3 is TGTGCCAGCAGCGTAGAAGGACAGGGGACTTTTAATTCACCCCTCCACTTT. The full variable domain, rest sourced from reference TRBV9 and TRBJ1-6, is DSGVTQTPKHLITATGQRVTLRCSPRSGDLSVYWYQQSLDQGLQFLIQYYNGEERAKGNILERFSAQQFPDLHSELNLSSLELGDSALYFCASSVEGQGTFNSPLHFGNGTRLTVT.

This chain joins TRBV2 and TRBJ1-1, with D perhaps TRBD1 (6 bases). The germline V and J ends were trimmed by 0 bases and 5 bases, with 13 bases remaining between them. From germline, CDR1 is SNHLY and CDR2 FYNNEI. The CDR3 runs to 15 residues. The CDR3 bases are TGTGCCAGCAGTGAAGCGGGCTTGGGGGCAACTGAAGCTTTCTTT. Protein: CASSEAGLGATEAFF.